The 11 T cell receptor beta chains below all came from one sample that was sequenced in a study of CD8+CD57+ T cells in acquired aplastic anemia. Genomic DNA provided the template from which TCR beta VDJ and CDR3 profiles were obtained. TCRdb passed the reads through MiXCR, listing each CDR3 protein once. The profile shows under 200,000 distinct CDR3 sequences, around 48% of them singletons. The sequenced patients had an expansion of CD8+CD57+ cells seen by flow cytometry. The sample consisted of sorted CD4+, CD8+, or CD8+CD57+ T cells (not recorded which) from PBMCs. These receptors all come from a human donor with aplastic anemia.

This rearrangement joins TRBV20-1 to TRBJ2-1, with 8 bases that match TRBD1. V gave up 5 bases and J gave up 4 bases; unmatched junction bases: 7. This CDR3 has 14 residues. Germline V gene sequence: CDR1 DFQATT, CDR2 SNEGSKA (reference sequence). CDR3 nucleotides: TGCAGTGCTGGGACAGGTTACGCGTACAATGAGCAGTTCTTC. It specifies CSAGTGYAYNEQFF.

The J gene is TRBJ1-3, the V gene TRBV20-1, with D tentatively TRBD1 (6 bases). The CDR3 covers 14 residues. The germline V gene has CDR1 DFQATT and CDR2 SNEGSKA (reference sequence). V gave up 3 bases and J gave up 0 bases, with 9 bases separating them. The CDR3 loop is CSARSRGSGNTIYF. The CDR3 nucleotides are TGCAGTGCTAGGAGCAGGGGCTCTGGAAACACCATATATTTT.

The rearrangement uses TRBV27 and TRBJ2-2; D ambiguous. Trimming removed 5 bases from V and 4 bases from J, with 8 bases in between. Germline V CDR1 and CDR2: MNHEY, SMNVEV (reference sequence). This CDR3 region has 13 residues. The CDR3 loop is CASSPQFTGELFF. CDR3 coding DNA: TGTGCCAGCAGTCCCCAATTCACCGGGGAGCTGTTTTTT.

The CDR3 loop is CATSRDPRIKAFF. CDR3 nucleotide sequence: TGTGCCACCAGCAGAGACCCCCGGATTAAAGCTTTCTTT. The chain couples TRBV15 to TRBJ1-1; no clear D gene. Trimming removed 0 bases from V and 9 bases from J, with 11 bases in between. The CDR3 has 13 amino acids. In germline, CDR1 is LNHNV, CDR2 YYDKDF (reference sequence).

This chain uses TRBV7-9 with TRBJ1-6, with D possibly being TRBD1 (6 bases). Germline values: CDR1 SEHNR, CDR2 FQNEAQ (reference sequence). The CDR3 runs 14 residues. The V gene lost 4 bases and the J gene lost 7 bases, with 11 bases spanning the gap. The chain's CDR3 is CASSSDSQNSPLHF. In DNA form, the CDR3 reads TGTGCCAGCAGCTCGGACAGCCAGAATTCACCCCTCCACTTT.

This clonotype was found many times. Germline and junction disagree at one end, which may indicate a read error. The V and J genes are TRBV5-4 and TRBJ1-1; the D gene is possibly TRBD1 (5 bases). Germline loops: CDR1 SGHNT, CDR2 YYREEE (reference sequence). This CDR3 is 12 amino acids long. CDR3 nucleotides: TGTGCCAGCAACTTGGGGGTGACTGAAGCTTTCTTT. This encodes CASNLGVTEAFF.

Regarding this clonotype: A much bigger clone sits one base away, suggesting this may be a read error. The V and J genes are TRBV6-1 and TRBJ2-7, with D possibly matching TRBD2 (6 bases). This CDR3 is built from 15 residues. Germline V lookup: CDR1 MNHNS, CDR2 SASEGT. Trimming cost V 6 bases and J 6 bases, with 21 bases left between them. The CDR3 loop reads CASRTYRTGDCEQYF. CDR3 bases: TGTGCCAGCAGGACCTATCGGACTGGGGACTGCGAGCAGTACTTC.

This clonotype has ten or more counts. The rearrangement joins TRBV4-2 to TRBJ2-1, with 13 bases lining up with TRBD2. This CDR3 is built from 18 residues. V was clipped by 5 bases and J by 6 bases; unmatched bases: 13. CDR1 and CDR2 from the germline V gene are LGHNA and YNFKEQ. The CDR3 reads CASSSGLAGERSVNEQFF. CDR3 DNA: TGTGCCAGCAGCAGCGGACTAGCGGGAGAACGATCTGTCAATGAGCAGTTCTTC.

With respect to this clonotype: As the CDR3 is not closed by the conserved phenylalanine or tryptophan, this likely results from a read error. The J gene is TRBJ2-5, the V gene TRBV20-1, with D possibly TRBD1 on 5 matching bases. The CDR3 runs 12 residues. V gave up 6 bases and J gave up 1 base, with 9 bases separating them. The germline V gene encodes CDR1 DFQATT and CDR2 SNEGSKA (reference sequence). CDR3 residues: CSARDSQETQYS. The CDR3 coding sequence is TGCAGTGCCCGAGACAGCCAAGAGACCCAGTACTCC.

V is TRBV11-1 and J is TRBJ2-1; TRBD2 aligns across 9 bases. CDR3 length: 17 amino acids. Germline CDR1 and CDR2: SGHAT and FQDESV (reference sequence). V dropped 1 base and J dropped 6; count of bases not matched to a gene: 10. The CDR3 nucleotides read TGTGCCAGCAGCTTAGTCGGCGGGGGGGCCTTGCGCAATGAGCAGTTCTTC. This encodes CASSLVGGGALRNEQFF.

This clonotype was recorded at least ten times. The gene calls are TRBV7-9 and TRBJ2-7; the D gene could be TRBD1 or TRBD2 (6 bases each). Looked up from germline, CDR1 is SEHNR and CDR2 is FQNEAQ (reference sequence). The CDR3 contains 12 residues. The germline V and J ends were trimmed by 1 base and 7 bases, with 8 bases remaining between them. CDR3 loop: CASSLGGGEQYF. The CDR3 coding sequence is TGTGCCAGCAGCTTAGGAGGGGGGGAGCAGTACTTC.